A selection of T cell receptor beta chains follows, all from one sample in a study of CD8+ T cells in alopecia areata. The table came from immunoSEQ multiplex PCR; TCRdb's copy has only in-frame clones and leaves some out. Among roughly 120,000 clones listed, about three fifths were seen once. Sequenced here: CD8+ T cells sorted from blood, sampled at week 4, from a patient treated with tofacitinib. The source is a human donor with alopecia areata. Each CDR3 is given with its conserved first and last residue. Each record gives: clone size, J gene, D gene, V gene, CDR3 DNA, CDR3 protein. D genes are given only for firm matches. Clone size is shown for a subset of rows, as once, few, many or a class of expanded clone.

- | TRBJ1-5 | - | TRBV5-6 | TGTGCCAGCAGCCCCTGGGGCAGCGGTCAGCCCCAGCATTTT | CASSPWGSGQPQHF
- | TRBJ1-5 | - | TRBV7-9 | TGTGCCAGCAGTCAACAGGGTGCCAATCAGCCCCAGCATTTT | CASSQQGANQPQHF
few | TRBJ1-5 | - | TRBV4-2 | TGTGCCAGCAGCCAAGAGGACCGACCAAATCAGCCCCAGCATTTT | CASSQEDRPNQPQHF
few | TRBJ2-3 | TRBD2 | TRBV29-1 | TGCAGCGTAGCGGGGGTCGCAGATACGCAGTATTTT | CSVAGVADTQYF
- | TRBJ1-1 | - | TRBV29-1 | TGCAGCTTTAGACAGACCAGGGACACTGAAGCTTTCTTT | CSFRQTRDTEAFF
- | TRBJ2-3 | TRBD2 | TRBV7-9 | TGTGCCAGCTTACCCAGCGGGGGGGCAGGAGATACGCAGTATTTT | CASLPSGGAGDTQYF
- | TRBJ2-5 | - | TRBV30 | TGTGCCTGGACCACGGTCGATGGGGAGACCCAGTACTTC | CAWTTVDGETQYF
- | TRBJ2-7 | - | TRBV29-1 | TGCAGCGTTGAAGGACGAAGCGGCTACGAGCAGTACTTC | CSVEGRSGYEQYF
- | TRBJ1-1 | - | TRBV7-9 | TGTGCCAGCAGCCCGGTTGCGGGCACTGAAGCTTTCTTT | CASSPVAGTEAFF
- | TRBJ1-5 | - | TRBV7-9 | TGTGCCAGCAGCTTAAGAGGGAAACAGCCCCAGCATTTT | CASSLRGKQPQHF
- | TRBJ2-7 | - | TRBV30 | TGTGCCTGGAGGGACCGCGCCTACGAGCAGTACTTC | CAWRDRAYEQYF
- | TRBJ1-2 | - | TRBV6-5 | TGTGCCAGCAAGGACAGTAACTATGGCTACACCTTC | CASKDSNYGYTF
- | TRBJ2-5 | - | TRBV27 | TGTGCCAGCAGTTTATCCGCAGGGGATGGGCAAGAGACCCAGTACTTC | CASSLSAGDGQETQYF
- | TRBJ1-2 | TRBD1 | TRBV2 | TGTGCCAGCAGTGAGGGGGACAGGGCTTGGGGCTACACCTTC | CASSEGDRAWGYTF
- | TRBJ2-1 | - | TRBV30 | TGTGCCTGGGCGGACATTAGCTCCTACAATGAGCAGTTCTTC | CAWADISSYNEQFF
few | TRBJ1-2 | TRBD1 | TRBV30 | TGTGCCTGGAGTGCGACAGGGGCAGAAACTTTCTTC | CAWSATGAETFF
once | TRBJ2-5 | TRBD2 | TRBV25-1 | TGTGCCAGCAGGCTAGCGGGCCAAGAGACCCAGTACTTC | CASRLAGQETQYF
- | TRBJ1-2 | - | TRBV4-3 | TGCGCCAGCAGCCAACAACGTTTTACTGATAACTATGGCTACACCTTC | CASSQQRFTDNYGYTF
- | TRBJ2-2 | - | TRBV11-1 | TGTGCCAGCAGCTTAGTGGCGGATTCCACCGGGGAGCTGTTTTTT | CASSLVADSTGELFF
once | TRBJ1-5 | - | TRBV30 | TGTGCCTTGACAAAGGGGGAGAATCAGCCCCAGCATTTT | CALTKGENQPQHF
- | TRBJ2-2 | TRBD1 | TRBV30 | TGTGCCTGGGAGATAGGACAGGGGGCCGGGGAGCTGTTTTTT | CAWEIGQGAGELFF
few | TRBJ2-7 | TRBD1 | TRBV30 | TGTGCCTGGGAACCGGGACAGGGGCACGAGCAGTACTTC | CAWEPGQGHEQYF
- | TRBJ1-1 | - | TRBV5-6 | TGTGCCAGCAGCTTGTCAGCCACTGAAGCTTTCTTT | CASSLSATEAFF
- | TRBJ1-1 | TRBD1 | TRBV30 | TGTGCCTGGGACAGGGGAGGCACTGAAGCTTTCTTT | CAWDRGGTEAFF
- | TRBJ2-1 | TRBD2 | TRBV9 | TGTGCCAGCAGCGTAGGGTCTAGCGGATACAATGAGCAGTTCTTC | CASSVGSSGYNEQFF
- | TRBJ2-1 | TRBD1 | TRBV11-2 | TGTGCCAGCAGCTTAGAAGAGTCAGGACAGGGGGCGAATGAGCAGTTCTTC | CASSLEESGQGANEQFF
- | TRBJ2-5 | - | TRBV7-9 | TGTGCCAGCAACGGATGGGGGGAGAACTTCCAAGAGACCCAGTACTTC | CASNGWGENFQETQYF
- | TRBJ1-2 | TRBD1 | TRBV30 | TGTGCCTGGAGTGGGGACAGTAACTATGGCTACACCTTC | CAWSGDSNYGYTF
few | TRBJ2-5 | - | TRBV13 | TGTGCCAGCAGCTTAGAGTCGCCCACAGGTCAAGAGACCCAGTACTTC | CASSLESPTGQETQYF
few | TRBJ2-3 | TRBD2 | TRBV2 | TGTGCCAGCCCTGGCCGGGGGGGTACAGATACGCAGTATTTT | CASPGRGGTDTQYF
- | TRBJ1-1 | - | TRBV7-9 | TGTGCCAGCACCCTTACCCCGAACACTGAAGCTTTCTTT | CASTLTPNTEAFF
few | TRBJ2-5 | - | TRBV7-9 | TGTGCCAGCAGCTCGCGTCCCCCGGGCGCCCAAGAGACCCAGTACTTC | CASSSRPPGAQETQYF
- | TRBJ2-3 | - | TRBV10-3 | TGTGCCATCAGTGAACCGGGCACAGATACGCAGTATTTT | CAISEPGTDTQYF
- | TRBJ1-2 | - | TRBV27 | TGTGCCAGCAGTTTATCAACCAGGGGCTACACCTTC | CASSLSTRGYTF
few | TRBJ2-7 | - | TRBV7-2 | TGTGCCAGCAGCTCGGGAACAGGCCACTACGAGCAGTACTTC | CASSSGTGHYEQYF
- | TRBJ2-3 | - | TRBV9 | TGTGCCAGCAGCGTAGACCGGAGCGATACGCAGTATTTT | CASSVDRSDTQYF
few | TRBJ2-3 | TRBD2 | TRBV29-1 | TGCAGCGACGACGGGGGGGCAGACACAGATACGCAGTATTTT | CSDDGGADTDTQYF
- | TRBJ2-5 | - | TRBV29-1 | TGCAGCGTTGCGTCAGCTCAAGAGACCCAGTACTTC | CSVASAQETQYF
- | TRBJ2-3 | TRBD2 | TRBV4-1 | TGCGCCAGCAGCCCCATGAGCGGGACTACCACAGATACGCAGTATTTT | CASSPMSGTTTDTQYF
- | TRBJ2-3 | - | TRBV5-6 | TGTGCCAGCAGCTTGGGAGTGGGAGATACGCAGTATTTT | CASSLGVGDTQYF
once | TRBJ1-1 | - | TRBV19 | TGTGCCAGTAGTAATCGTGCGCCTACTGAAGCTTTCTTT | CASSNRAPTEAFF
- | TRBJ1-2 | - | TRBV19 | TGTGCCAGTAGTATGGAGACGGCCCTCTACACCTTC | CASSMETALYTF
few | TRBJ2-3 | TRBD2 | TRBV27 | TGTGCCAGCAGTTTTAGCGGGGGGCCCCCAGATACGCAGTATTTT | CASSFSGGPPDTQYF
once | TRBJ2-7 | - | TRBV29-1 | TGCAGCGTTGGCTCGTCTGCCGAGCAGTACTTC | CSVGSSAEQYF
few | TRBJ2-7 | TRBD1 | TRBV10-3 | TGTGCCATCAGTGAGGTTAGAGGACAGGAGGATTCATCCTCCTACGAGCAGTACTTC | CAISEVRGQEDSSSYEQYF
- | TRBJ2-2 | - | TRBV28 | TGTGCCAGCAGTATTACGAACACCGGGGAGCTGTTTTTT | CASSITNTGELFF
few | TRBJ2-7 | - | TRBV30 | TGTGCCCTCGGGGTCTCCTACGAGCAGTACTTC | CALGVSYEQYF
- | TRBJ1-1 | - | TRBV4-1 | TGCGCCAGCAGCCAAGTGGTTAACGGGTGGGGGACTGAAGCTTTCTTT | CASSQVVNGWGTEAFF
- | TRBJ1-5 | - | TRBV6-6 | TGTGCCAGCAGGGACAGATTCTATAGCAATCAGCCCCAGCATTTT | CASRDRFYSNQPQHF
few | TRBJ2-1 | TRBD2 | TRBV30 | TGTGCCTGGTCTCCAGGGACTAGCGGGGGCGATGAGCAGTTCTTC | CAWSPGTSGGDEQFF
- | TRBJ1-2 | TRBD1 | TRBV30 | TGTGCCTGGGAGACAGGGGGCGCGGGAGGCTACACCTTC | CAWETGGAGGYTF
- | TRBJ2-5 | TRBD1 | TRBV19 | TGTGCCAGTAGAAGCCTGGACAGGGGGCTAAGAGAGACCCAGTACTTC | CASRSLDRGLRETQYF
once | TRBJ2-6 | - | TRBV5-6 | TGTGCCAGCAGCTTGTATGGGGGCGAGAGTTCTGGGGCCAACGTCCTGACTTTC | CASSLYGGESSGANVLTF